This TCR beta chain was found in a study of blood T cell repertoires in COVID-19 (dated by TCRdb to about 2020). Concerning the study at large: Samples from collaborators originated in the United States, Italy and Spain and spanned both the acute and convalescent phases of COVID-19. The material from the prospective study consisted of cDNA or gDNA derived from T cells, B-cell-depleted T cells, or PBMCs. The sample metadata nearly always contained a de-identified subject ID, COVID-19 status, age in years and sex. The dataset comprised deeply sampled blood TCRbeta repertoires from subjects exposed to, actively infected with, or recovered from COVID-19. The repertoires were released in a freely available public database meant as a resource for research on the immune response to SARS-CoV-2. Where HLA class I and class II types were available, the types were taken from metadata supplied by the sample provider, not from assay-based typing. The samples were drawn from two sources: the first 160 participants of the ongoing ImmuneRACE study, and over 950 subjects contributed by 6 global collaborators.

What the work shows at the level of the full study, not this receptor alone: The amount of clinical and demographic metadata varied by source and participant and was provided uncurated.

Whole blood was collected in K2EDTA tubes by collaborating institutions according to the institutions' own protocols. For TCRbeta analysis, collaborator samples were shipped as frozen whole blood, as isolated PBMCs, or as DNA extracted from either sample type. TCRbeta CDR3 regions were amplified from genomic DNA by means of the immunoSEQ Assay, a bias-controlled multiplex PCR. Processing in the source paper ran as follows. Within the assay, amplification of reference gene primers was used to estimate how many nucleated cells each sample contained. Sequence reads were collapsed and filtered to measure the absolute abundance of every unique TCRbeta CDR3 rearrangement. Productive Simpson clonality was computed per sample as the square root of Simpson's diversity index over productive rearrangements. Sourced from immuneACCESS, this table was stored by TCRdb with only in-frame sequences that have V and J called. A share of the clones is absent; for the studies checked, an unresolved V gene accounts for under half, and the remainder has no known explanation. For V, J and clone size, that table is used; D and trimming come from the DNA. This sample holds 69,000 or so clones; about four fifths were observed only once. The top ten clones comprise about a tenth of the sample.

On this clone itself: Which antigen it targets is not known. The sample holds no much larger clone one base away, and base qualities are not on file.

Reading the germline V gene gives CDR1 MNHEY and CDR2 SVGAGI. Cut back by 6 bases and 4 bases, the V and J ends lie 10 bases apart. CDR3 length: 13 amino acids, cysteine to phenylalanine. Only the CDR3 DNA stays, 39 bases, in frame from base 1. Sequencing was performed on peripheral blood. This clonotype was obtained from an elderly woman with acute or convalescent COVID-19. This sequence uses TRBV6-5 and TRBJ1-3; no D segment can be confidently identified. The CDR3 in this case is CASRQVGGNTIYF. Read as DNA, the sequence is TGTGCCAGCAGGCAGGTGGGCGGAAACACCATATATTTT.